A selection of T cell receptor beta chains follows, all from one sample in a study of technical replicates of blood from a few donors. Method: immunoSEQ multiplex PCR; TCRdb's copy keeps in-frame clones and lacks some. Among approximately 68,000 clones listed, around 97% were seen once. Material for sequencing was T cells isolated from PBMCs. Receptors were obtained from a human donor in good health. Both conserved end residues are part of each CDR3. Each record gives: J gene, V gene, D gene, clone size, CDR3 protein, CDR3 DNA. The D gene is left open where the match is weak. Clone size is not always given. Where it is, it says once, few, many or a class for expanded clones.

j_call: TRBJ2-7; v_call: TRBV27; d_call: NA; clone_size: NA; cdr3_aa: CASSPSGGALSYEQYF; cdr3_nt: TGTGCCAGCAGTCCCTCTGGGGGGGCCCTCTCCTACGAGCAGTACTTC
j_call: TRBJ2-1; v_call: TRBV28; d_call: NA; clone_size: NA; cdr3_aa: CASRSNEQFF; cdr3_nt: TGTGCCAGCCGTTCGAATGAGCAGTTCTTC
j_call: TRBJ2-1; v_call: TRBV5-1; d_call: NA; clone_size: NA; cdr3_aa: CASSSQTSSDEQFF; cdr3_nt: TGCGCCAGCAGCTCCCAGACTAGTTCGGATGAGCAGTTCTTC
j_call: TRBJ1-1; v_call: TRBV5-4; d_call: NA; clone_size: NA; cdr3_aa: CASSLPHRTVNTEAFF; cdr3_nt: TGTGCCAGCAGCTTGCCCCACCGGACAGTAAACACTGAAGCTTTCTTT
j_call: TRBJ2-1; v_call: TRBV7-2; d_call: TRBD2; clone_size: NA; cdr3_aa: CASSLLLSGASFF; cdr3_nt: TGTGCCAGCAGCTTGCTACTTAGCGGGGCTTCGTTCTTC
j_call: TRBJ2-7; v_call: TRBV5-1; d_call: NA; clone_size: NA; cdr3_aa: CASSLWFVGVSSYEQYF; cdr3_nt: TGCGCCAGCAGCTTGTGGTTCGTAGGGGTTAGCTCCTACGAGCAGTACTTC
j_call: TRBJ2-7; v_call: TRBV14; d_call: NA; clone_size: NA; cdr3_aa: CASSSPPGEDPYF; cdr3_nt: TGTGCCAGCAGCTCCCCTCCGGGAGAAGACCCTTACTTC
j_call: TRBJ2-3; v_call: TRBV5-6; d_call: TRBD2; clone_size: NA; cdr3_aa: CASSFLTSGTNTDTQYF; cdr3_nt: TGTGCCAGCAGCTTCCTGACTAGCGGGACTAACACAGATACGCAGTATTTT
j_call: TRBJ2-7; v_call: TRBV27; d_call: NA; clone_size: NA; cdr3_aa: CASSAGTIGGYEQYF; cdr3_nt: TGTGCCAGCAGCGCGGGGACTATAGGGGGCTACGAGCAGTACTTC
j_call: TRBJ2-6; v_call: TRBV27; d_call: NA; clone_size: NA; cdr3_aa: CASSPYSGANVLTF; cdr3_nt: TGTGCCAGCAGTCCTTACTCTGGGGCCAACGTCCTGACTTTC
j_call: TRBJ2-7; v_call: TRBV9; d_call: NA; clone_size: NA; cdr3_aa: CASSAYQGNEQYF; cdr3_nt: TGTGCCAGCAGCGCCTACCAGGGTAACGAGCAGTACTTC
j_call: TRBJ1-1; v_call: TRBV7-3; d_call: TRBD1; clone_size: NA; cdr3_aa: CASSSYIRDREEAFF; cdr3_nt: TGTGCCAGCAGCTCCTATATCAGAGACAGGGAAGAAGCTTTCTTT
j_call: TRBJ2-2; v_call: TRBV7-9; d_call: TRBD2; clone_size: NA; cdr3_aa: CASSSTGLAGNTGELFF; cdr3_nt: TGTGCCAGCAGCTCCACGGGACTAGCGGGGAACACCGGGGAGCTGTTTTTT
j_call: TRBJ2-3; v_call: TRBV15; d_call: NA; clone_size: NA; cdr3_aa: CATSRDLAGAGDTQYF; cdr3_nt: TGTGCCACCAGCAGAGATCTCGCAGGGGCGGGAGATACGCAGTATTTT
j_call: TRBJ2-6; v_call: TRBV11-2; d_call: TRBD1; clone_size: NA; cdr3_aa: CASSLDLRRTGVSGANVLTF; cdr3_nt: TGTGCCAGCAGCTTAGATCTGAGGAGGACAGGGGTTTCTGGGGCCAACGTCCTGACTTTC
j_call: TRBJ1-2; v_call: TRBV25-1; d_call: TRBD1; clone_size: NA; cdr3_aa: CASSEWTGAEGYTF; cdr3_nt: TGTGCCAGCAGTGAATGGACAGGGGCGGAAGGCTACACCTTC
j_call: TRBJ2-7; v_call: TRBV10-1; d_call: NA; clone_size: NA; cdr3_aa: CAVGGGHEQYF; cdr3_nt: TGCGCCGTAGGGGGGGGCCACGAGCAGTACTTC
j_call: TRBJ2-5; v_call: TRBV11-2; d_call: NA; clone_size: NA; cdr3_aa: CASSLGLKETQYF; cdr3_nt: TGTGCCAGCAGCCTTGGACTTAAAGAGACCCAGTACTTC
j_call: TRBJ1-1; v_call: TRBV19; d_call: NA; clone_size: NA; cdr3_aa: CASSIVLYNTEAFF; cdr3_nt: TGTGCCAGTAGTATAGTCCTCTACAACACTGAAGCTTTCTTT
j_call: TRBJ2-7; v_call: TRBV6-6; d_call: NA; clone_size: NA; cdr3_aa: CASTDSSYEQYF; cdr3_nt: TGTGCCAGCACTGACAGCTCCTACGAGCAGTACTTC
j_call: TRBJ1-1; v_call: TRBV4-2; d_call: TRBD1; clone_size: NA; cdr3_aa: CASSPEVQGAGSEAFF; cdr3_nt: TGTGCCAGCAGCCCAGAGGTCCAGGGGGCCGGGTCTGAAGCTTTCTTT
j_call: TRBJ1-4; v_call: TRBV10-3; d_call: NA; clone_size: NA; cdr3_aa: CAISESGLSEKLFF; cdr3_nt: TGTGCCATCAGTGAGTCCGGGTTGAGTGAAAAACTGTTTTTT
j_call: TRBJ1-2; v_call: TRBV15; d_call: NA; clone_size: NA; cdr3_aa: CATSSLGTRRADGYTF; cdr3_nt: TGTGCCACCAGCAGTCTCGGGACACGGCGCGCGGACGGCTACACCTTC
j_call: TRBJ2-7; v_call: TRBV4-3; d_call: TRBD2; clone_size: NA; cdr3_aa: CASSQDGSPGTSYEQYF; cdr3_nt: TGCGCCAGCAGCCAAGATGGTTCTCCCGGGACTAGCTACGAGCAGTACTTC
j_call: TRBJ2-5; v_call: TRBV21-1; d_call: NA; clone_size: NA; cdr3_aa: CASSPRKFNRTPYQETQYF; cdr3_nt: TGTGCCAGCAGCCCCCGAAAGTTTAATAGAACTCCGTACCAAGAGACCCAGTACTTC
j_call: TRBJ2-1; v_call: TRBV4-1; d_call: TRBD2; clone_size: NA; cdr3_aa: CASSQEAPLAGALGSSYNEQFF; cdr3_nt: TGCGCCAGCAGCCAAGAGGCACCTCTAGCGGGAGCCTTGGGGAGCTCCTACAATGAGCAGTTCTTC
j_call: TRBJ2-1; v_call: TRBV19; d_call: NA; clone_size: NA; cdr3_aa: CASSIQGLPYNEQFF; cdr3_nt: TGTGCCAGTAGTATACAGGGCCTCCCCTACAATGAGCAGTTCTTC
j_call: TRBJ2-7; v_call: TRBV5-8; d_call: NA; clone_size: NA; cdr3_aa: CASSFGATYEQYF; cdr3_nt: TGTGCCAGCAGCTTTGGGGCTACCTACGAGCAGTACTTC
j_call: TRBJ2-7; v_call: TRBV6-1; d_call: NA; clone_size: NA; cdr3_aa: CASSELLAGYEQYF; cdr3_nt: TGTGCCAGCAGTGAACTTCTGGCGGGATACGAGCAGTACTTC
j_call: TRBJ2-7; v_call: TRBV28; d_call: TRBD2; clone_size: NA; cdr3_aa: CASRDSGRGGHEQYF; cdr3_nt: TGTGCCAGCAGGGATAGCGGGAGAGGGGGCCACGAGCAGTACTTC
j_call: TRBJ1-4; v_call: TRBV14; d_call: NA; clone_size: NA; cdr3_aa: CASSQVLDRREKLFF; cdr3_nt: TGTGCCAGCAGCCAAGTCCTGGACAGAAGGGAAAAACTGTTTTTT
j_call: TRBJ2-7; v_call: TRBV5-4; d_call: TRBD2; clone_size: NA; cdr3_aa: CASSEPTSGIYEQYF; cdr3_nt: TGTGCCAGCAGCGAACCGACTAGCGGGATCTACGAGCAGTACTTC
j_call: TRBJ2-2; v_call: TRBV4-3; d_call: TRBD1; clone_size: once; cdr3_aa: CASSQDSGGTGQTGELFF; cdr3_nt: TGCGCCAGCAGCCAAGATTCAGGGGGGACAGGTCAGACCGGGGAGCTGTTTTTT
j_call: TRBJ2-7; v_call: TRBV7-9; d_call: TRBD2; clone_size: NA; cdr3_aa: CASKSGRSDEQYF; cdr3_nt: TGTGCCAGCAAGAGCGGGAGGTCCGACGAGCAGTACTTC
j_call: TRBJ2-7; v_call: TRBV19; d_call: NA; clone_size: NA; cdr3_aa: CASSIVFPSYEQYF; cdr3_nt: TGTGCCAGTAGTATCGTGTTCCCCTCGTACGAGCAGTACTTC
j_call: TRBJ2-7; v_call: TRBV7-8; d_call: NA; clone_size: NA; cdr3_aa: CASSLGSYEQYF; cdr3_nt: TGTGCCAGCAGCTTAGGGAGCTACGAGCAGTACTTC
j_call: TRBJ2-7; v_call: TRBV19; d_call: NA; clone_size: NA; cdr3_aa: CASSTLTVLSHEQYF; cdr3_nt: TGTGCCAGTAGTACCCTGACAGTACTCAGCCACGAGCAGTACTTC
j_call: TRBJ1-2; v_call: TRBV6-4; d_call: NA; clone_size: NA; cdr3_aa: CASPWGLNYGYTF; cdr3_nt: TGTGCCAGCCCCTGGGGGCTTAACTATGGCTACACCTTC
j_call: TRBJ2-3; v_call: TRBV7-3; d_call: TRBD2; clone_size: NA; cdr3_aa: CASSQSGLAWDTQYF; cdr3_nt: TGTGCCAGCAGCCAATCGGGACTAGCGTGGGATACGCAGTATTTT
j_call: TRBJ2-1; v_call: TRBV19; d_call: TRBD2; clone_size: NA; cdr3_aa: CASSRLAVSIEQFF; cdr3_nt: TGTGCCAGTAGTAGACTAGCAGTCTCTATTGAGCAGTTCTTC
j_call: TRBJ2-7; v_call: TRBV5-6; d_call: NA; clone_size: NA; cdr3_aa: CASSLLSGIRTYEQYF; cdr3_nt: TGTGCCAGCAGCCTACTCTCCGGGATACGTACCTACGAGCAGTACTTC
j_call: TRBJ2-3; v_call: TRBV5-4; d_call: NA; clone_size: NA; cdr3_aa: CASSLLWSTDTQYF; cdr3_nt: TGTGCCAGCAGCTTGCTATGGTCCACAGATACGCAGTATTTT
j_call: TRBJ1-2; v_call: TRBV19; d_call: NA; clone_size: NA; cdr3_aa: CASSSRYGYTF; cdr3_nt: TGTGCCAGTAGCAGCAGGTATGGCTACACCTTC
j_call: TRBJ2-7; v_call: TRBV10-3; d_call: NA; clone_size: NA; cdr3_aa: CATDKKDRGSYEQYF; cdr3_nt: TGTGCCACCGATAAAAAGGACAGAGGCTCCTACGAGCAGTACTTC
j_call: TRBJ1-2; v_call: TRBV7-8; d_call: NA; clone_size: NA; cdr3_aa: CASSPRGEMPRGYTF; cdr3_nt: TGTGCCAGCAGCCCCCGGGGGGAGATGCCGCGTGGCTACACCTTC
j_call: TRBJ1-5; v_call: TRBV7-3; d_call: NA; clone_size: NA; cdr3_aa: CASSLFGGDDQPQHF; cdr3_nt: TGTGCCAGCAGCTTATTCGGGGGGGACGATCAGCCCCAGCATTTT
j_call: TRBJ1-5; v_call: TRBV30; d_call: NA; clone_size: NA; cdr3_aa: CAWTRGGNSNQPQHF; cdr3_nt: TGTGCCTGGACCCGGGGGGGCAATAGCAATCAGCCCCAGCATTTT
j_call: TRBJ2-1; v_call: TRBV6-1; d_call: TRBD2; clone_size: few; cdr3_aa: CASSEAGLAVDNEQFF; cdr3_nt: TGTGCCAGCAGTGAAGCCGGACTAGCTGTCGACAATGAGCAGTTCTTC
j_call: TRBJ1-1; v_call: TRBV5-1; d_call: TRBD1; clone_size: NA; cdr3_aa: CASSGRDRESKMNTEAFF; cdr3_nt: TGCGCCAGCAGCGGCCGGGACAGGGAAAGTAAAATGAACACTGAAGCTTTCTTT
j_call: TRBJ2-2; v_call: TRBV9; d_call: NA; clone_size: once; cdr3_aa: CASSFRTVQGRGELFF; cdr3_nt: TGTGCCAGCAGCTTCAGGACAGTACAAGGGCGCGGGGAGCTGTTTTTT
j_call: TRBJ1-1; v_call: TRBV4-1; d_call: NA; clone_size: NA; cdr3_aa: CASSQVEGRRNTEAFF; cdr3_nt: TGCGCCAGCAGCCAAGTTGAGGGTCGAAGGAACACTGAAGCTTTCTTT
j_call: TRBJ1-1; v_call: TRBV2; d_call: TRBD1; clone_size: NA; cdr3_aa: CASSEVRGANTEAFF; cdr3_nt: TGTGCCAGCAGTGAAGTCAGGGGGGCGAACACTGAAGCTTTCTTT
j_call: TRBJ1-1; v_call: TRBV7-9; d_call: TRBD1; clone_size: NA; cdr3_aa: CASSPDRQGSTEAFF; cdr3_nt: TGTGCCAGCAGCCCTGATCGACAGGGCAGCACTGAAGCTTTCTTT
j_call: TRBJ2-2; v_call: TRBV11-3; d_call: TRBD2; clone_size: NA; cdr3_aa: CASSYRAGGPNTGELFF; cdr3_nt: TGTGCCAGCAGCTATCGAGCGGGAGGGCCGAACACCGGGGAGCTGTTTTTT
j_call: TRBJ1-1; v_call: TRBV7-8; d_call: NA; clone_size: NA; cdr3_aa: CASSLGPESEAFF; cdr3_nt: TGTGCCAGCAGCTTAGGGCCGGAGTCTGAAGCTTTCTTT